This T cell receptor beta chain appears in the sequencing data of a study of tumor T cells in aggressive B-cell lymphoma. There are 17 residues in the CDR3. The germline V gene has CDR1 SGHTS and CDR2 YDEGEE. V was shortened by 0 bases and J by 0 bases, with 14 bases between the two germline ends. Libraries were prepared by immunoSEQ multiplex PCR; TCRdb keeps only in-frame clonotypes and omits some of them. The table lists 5,500 to 7,000 clones, 70% to 75% of them singletons. This rearrangement joins TRBV5-8 to TRBJ2-3; TRBD1 is a possible D gene (5 bases). The sequenced sample consisted of tumor tissue. The clonotype originates from an adult with diffuse large B cell lymphoma. The CDR3 DNA is TGTGCCAGCAGCTTGGCCTGGGGCAGTACTAGCACAGATACGCAGTATTTT. Encoded protein: CASSLAWGSTSTDTQYF.